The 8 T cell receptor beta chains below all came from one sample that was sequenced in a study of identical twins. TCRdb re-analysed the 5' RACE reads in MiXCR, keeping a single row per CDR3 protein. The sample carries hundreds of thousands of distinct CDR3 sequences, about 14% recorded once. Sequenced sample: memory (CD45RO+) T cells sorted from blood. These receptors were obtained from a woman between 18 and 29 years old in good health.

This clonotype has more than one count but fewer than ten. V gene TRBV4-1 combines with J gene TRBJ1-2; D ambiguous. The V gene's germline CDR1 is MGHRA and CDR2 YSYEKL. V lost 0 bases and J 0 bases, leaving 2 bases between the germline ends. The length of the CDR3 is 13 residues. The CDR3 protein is CASSQDANYGYTF. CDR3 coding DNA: TGCGCCAGCAGCCAAGATGCTAACTATGGCTACACCTTC.

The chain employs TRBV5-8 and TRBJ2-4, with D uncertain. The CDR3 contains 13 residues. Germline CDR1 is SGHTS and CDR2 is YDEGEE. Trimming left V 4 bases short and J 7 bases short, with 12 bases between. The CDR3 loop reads CASSPGHLNIQYF. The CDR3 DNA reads TGTGCCAGCAGCCCCGGGCATTTGAACATTCAGTACTTC. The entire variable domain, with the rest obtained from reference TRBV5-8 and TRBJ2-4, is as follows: EAGVTQSPTHLIKTRGQQATLRCSPISGHTSVYWYQQALGLGLQFLLWYDEGEERNRGNFPPRFSGRQFPNYSSELNVNALELEDSALYLCASSPGHLNIQYFGAGTRLSVL.

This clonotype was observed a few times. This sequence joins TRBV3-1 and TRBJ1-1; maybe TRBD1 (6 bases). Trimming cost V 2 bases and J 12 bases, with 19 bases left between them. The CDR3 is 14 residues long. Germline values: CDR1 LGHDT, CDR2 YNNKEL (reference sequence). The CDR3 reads CASSQNTGTSGSFF. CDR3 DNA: TGTGCCAGCAGCCAAAATACCGGGACAAGCGGTTCTTTCTTT. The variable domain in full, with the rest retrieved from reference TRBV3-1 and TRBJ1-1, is DTAVSQTPKYLVTQMGNDKSIKCEQNLGHDTMYWYKQDSKKFLKIMFSYNNKELIINETVPNRFSPKSPDKAHLNLHINSLELGDSAVYFCASSQNTGTSGSFFGQGTRLTVV.

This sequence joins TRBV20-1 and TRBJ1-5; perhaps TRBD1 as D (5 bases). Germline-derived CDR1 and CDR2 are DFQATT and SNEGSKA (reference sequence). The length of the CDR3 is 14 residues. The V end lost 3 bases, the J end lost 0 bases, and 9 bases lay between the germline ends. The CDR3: CSARGQTSNQPQHF. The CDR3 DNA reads TGCAGTGCTAGGGGGCAGACTAGCAATCAGCCCCAGCATTTT.

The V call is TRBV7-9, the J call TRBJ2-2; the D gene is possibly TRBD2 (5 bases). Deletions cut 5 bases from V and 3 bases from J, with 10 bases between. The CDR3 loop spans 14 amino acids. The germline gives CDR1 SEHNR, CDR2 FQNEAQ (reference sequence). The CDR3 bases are TGTGCCAGCAGCACCGGGATTTACACCGGGGAGCTGTTTTTT. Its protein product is CASSTGIYTGELFF.

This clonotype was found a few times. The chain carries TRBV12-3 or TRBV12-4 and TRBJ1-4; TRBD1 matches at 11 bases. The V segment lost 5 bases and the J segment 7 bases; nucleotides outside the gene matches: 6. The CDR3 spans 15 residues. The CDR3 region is CASSTGTGGGEKLFF. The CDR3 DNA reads TGTGCCAGCAGTACCGGGACAGGGGGAGGTGAAAAACTGTTTTTT.

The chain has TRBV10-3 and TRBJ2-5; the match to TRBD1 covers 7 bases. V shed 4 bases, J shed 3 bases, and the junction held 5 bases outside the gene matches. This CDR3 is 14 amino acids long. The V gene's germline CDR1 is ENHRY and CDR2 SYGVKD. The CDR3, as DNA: TGTGCCATCAGTGGAAAAACAGGGGAAGAGACCCAGTACTTC. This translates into CAISGKTGEETQYF.

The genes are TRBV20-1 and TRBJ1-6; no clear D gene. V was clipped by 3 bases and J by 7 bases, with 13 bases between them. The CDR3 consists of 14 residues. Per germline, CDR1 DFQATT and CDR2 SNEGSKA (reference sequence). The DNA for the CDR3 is TGCAGTGCTAGCCGTGGACGGGTAAATTCACCCCTCCACTTT. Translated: CSASRGRVNSPLHF.